This T cell receptor (beta chain) was identified in a study of cytotoxic CD8 clonotypes in ibrutinib-treated CLL. Study results and caveats: Public clonotypes (which were uncommon) either contracted or remained stable on treatment. Exceeding age-matched healthy donors, baseline clonality also tracked the counts of circulating CD8+ T cells.

Germline V gives CDR1 SGDLS, CDR2 YYNGEE. The V end was cut by 4 bases, the J end by 7 bases, with 12 bases between. The CDR3 runs to 14 residues. Libraries were prepared by immunoSEQ multiplex PCR; TCRdb keeps only in-frame clonotypes and omits some of them. The data contain over 150,000 clones, roughly four fifths of them singletons. This clone was observed a few times. Its antigen is not known. The chain couples TRBV9 to TRBJ1-6, with D hard to call. The sequenced sample was PBMCs, obtained after 12 months of ibrutinib treatment. This receptor was obtained from a human donor with chronic lymphocytic leukemia. The CDR3 DNA is TGTGCCAGCAGCTTTGGACTGATCAATTCACCCCTCCACTTT. Translated, it gives CASSFGLINSPLHF.